Below, 3 T cell receptor beta chains from the same sample are listed, as sequenced in a study of spatial heterogeneity in lung cancer. Time point specified: blood at routine non-recurrence follow-up after resection. Via MiXCR, TCRdb re-called the 5' RACE reads, giving one row per CDR3 protein. The sample consists of 25,000 to 35,000 distinct CDR3 sequences, 8% to 13% of them appearing once. This specimen consisted of PBMCs, obtained at follow-up. The receptor set was obtained from a female donor with early-stage non-small cell lung cancer.

This clonotype appeared many times. This chain uses TRBV20-1 with TRBJ2-1; D not resolved. With 6 bases removed from V and 8 bases from J, the gap between germline ends came to 20 bases. The CDR3 spans 14 residues. From germline, CDR1 is DFQATT and CDR2 SNEGSKA (reference sequence). CDR3: CSASRNYRVYEQFF. Here the CDR3 DNA reads TGCAGTGCCTCCCGGAACTATCGCGTCTATGAGCAGTTCTTC.

This clonotype was observed many times. The chain joins TRBV20-1 to TRBJ2-2; TRBD2 agrees at 7 bases. This CDR3 comprises 13 residues. The germline V gene has CDR1 DFQATT and CDR2 SNEGSKA (reference sequence). After removal of 1 base from V and 7 bases from J, the junction contained 3 bases not matched to a gene. CDR3 residues: CSARVPSGGELFF. The CDR3, as DNA: TGCAGTGCTAGAGTCCCTAGCGGCGGGGAGCTGTTTTTT.

This clonotype was observed many times. V usage is TRBV7-9 and J usage is TRBJ2-7; possible D gene TRBD1, 6 bases. This CDR3 is 13 amino acids long. Per germline, CDR1 SEHNR and CDR2 FQNEAQ (reference sequence). Trimming took off 3 bases at V and 0 bases at J, with 6 bases between the two ends. The CDR3 reads CASSLDSSYEQYF. The DNA for the CDR3 is TGTGCCAGCAGCTTGGACAGCTCCTACGAGCAGTACTTC.